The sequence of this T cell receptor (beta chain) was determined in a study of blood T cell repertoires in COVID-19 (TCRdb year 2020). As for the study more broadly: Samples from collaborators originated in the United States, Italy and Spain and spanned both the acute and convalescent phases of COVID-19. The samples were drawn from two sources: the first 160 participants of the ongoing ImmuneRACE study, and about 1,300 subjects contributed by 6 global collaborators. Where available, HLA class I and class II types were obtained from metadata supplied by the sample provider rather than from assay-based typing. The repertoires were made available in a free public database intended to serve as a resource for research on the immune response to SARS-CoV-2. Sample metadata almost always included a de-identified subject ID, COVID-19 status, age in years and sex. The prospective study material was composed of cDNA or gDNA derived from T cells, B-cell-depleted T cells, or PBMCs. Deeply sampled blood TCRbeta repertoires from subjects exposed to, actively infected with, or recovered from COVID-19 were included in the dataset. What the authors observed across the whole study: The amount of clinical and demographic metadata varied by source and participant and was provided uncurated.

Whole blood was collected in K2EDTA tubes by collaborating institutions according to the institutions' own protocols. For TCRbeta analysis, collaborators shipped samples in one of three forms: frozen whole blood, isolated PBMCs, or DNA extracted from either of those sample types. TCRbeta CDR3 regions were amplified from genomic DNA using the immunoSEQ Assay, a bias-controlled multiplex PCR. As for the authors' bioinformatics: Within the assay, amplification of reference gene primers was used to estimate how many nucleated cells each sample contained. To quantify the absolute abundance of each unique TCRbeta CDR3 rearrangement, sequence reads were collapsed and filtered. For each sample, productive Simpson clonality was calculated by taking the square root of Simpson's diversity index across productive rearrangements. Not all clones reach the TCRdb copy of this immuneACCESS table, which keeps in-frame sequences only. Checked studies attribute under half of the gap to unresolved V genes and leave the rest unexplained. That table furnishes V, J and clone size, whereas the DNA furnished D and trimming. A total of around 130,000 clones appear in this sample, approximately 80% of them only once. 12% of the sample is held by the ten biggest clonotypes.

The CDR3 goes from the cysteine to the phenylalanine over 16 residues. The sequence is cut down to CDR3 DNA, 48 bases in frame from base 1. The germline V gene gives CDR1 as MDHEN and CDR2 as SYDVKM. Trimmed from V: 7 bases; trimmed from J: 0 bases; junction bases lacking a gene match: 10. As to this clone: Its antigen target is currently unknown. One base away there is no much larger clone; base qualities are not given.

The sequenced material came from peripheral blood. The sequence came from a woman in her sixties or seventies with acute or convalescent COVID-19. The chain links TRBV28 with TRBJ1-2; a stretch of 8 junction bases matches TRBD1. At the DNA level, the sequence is TGTGCCAGCACCCACCTCCAGGGGGCGTCTAACTATGGCTACACCTTC. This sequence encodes CASTHLQGASNYGYTF.